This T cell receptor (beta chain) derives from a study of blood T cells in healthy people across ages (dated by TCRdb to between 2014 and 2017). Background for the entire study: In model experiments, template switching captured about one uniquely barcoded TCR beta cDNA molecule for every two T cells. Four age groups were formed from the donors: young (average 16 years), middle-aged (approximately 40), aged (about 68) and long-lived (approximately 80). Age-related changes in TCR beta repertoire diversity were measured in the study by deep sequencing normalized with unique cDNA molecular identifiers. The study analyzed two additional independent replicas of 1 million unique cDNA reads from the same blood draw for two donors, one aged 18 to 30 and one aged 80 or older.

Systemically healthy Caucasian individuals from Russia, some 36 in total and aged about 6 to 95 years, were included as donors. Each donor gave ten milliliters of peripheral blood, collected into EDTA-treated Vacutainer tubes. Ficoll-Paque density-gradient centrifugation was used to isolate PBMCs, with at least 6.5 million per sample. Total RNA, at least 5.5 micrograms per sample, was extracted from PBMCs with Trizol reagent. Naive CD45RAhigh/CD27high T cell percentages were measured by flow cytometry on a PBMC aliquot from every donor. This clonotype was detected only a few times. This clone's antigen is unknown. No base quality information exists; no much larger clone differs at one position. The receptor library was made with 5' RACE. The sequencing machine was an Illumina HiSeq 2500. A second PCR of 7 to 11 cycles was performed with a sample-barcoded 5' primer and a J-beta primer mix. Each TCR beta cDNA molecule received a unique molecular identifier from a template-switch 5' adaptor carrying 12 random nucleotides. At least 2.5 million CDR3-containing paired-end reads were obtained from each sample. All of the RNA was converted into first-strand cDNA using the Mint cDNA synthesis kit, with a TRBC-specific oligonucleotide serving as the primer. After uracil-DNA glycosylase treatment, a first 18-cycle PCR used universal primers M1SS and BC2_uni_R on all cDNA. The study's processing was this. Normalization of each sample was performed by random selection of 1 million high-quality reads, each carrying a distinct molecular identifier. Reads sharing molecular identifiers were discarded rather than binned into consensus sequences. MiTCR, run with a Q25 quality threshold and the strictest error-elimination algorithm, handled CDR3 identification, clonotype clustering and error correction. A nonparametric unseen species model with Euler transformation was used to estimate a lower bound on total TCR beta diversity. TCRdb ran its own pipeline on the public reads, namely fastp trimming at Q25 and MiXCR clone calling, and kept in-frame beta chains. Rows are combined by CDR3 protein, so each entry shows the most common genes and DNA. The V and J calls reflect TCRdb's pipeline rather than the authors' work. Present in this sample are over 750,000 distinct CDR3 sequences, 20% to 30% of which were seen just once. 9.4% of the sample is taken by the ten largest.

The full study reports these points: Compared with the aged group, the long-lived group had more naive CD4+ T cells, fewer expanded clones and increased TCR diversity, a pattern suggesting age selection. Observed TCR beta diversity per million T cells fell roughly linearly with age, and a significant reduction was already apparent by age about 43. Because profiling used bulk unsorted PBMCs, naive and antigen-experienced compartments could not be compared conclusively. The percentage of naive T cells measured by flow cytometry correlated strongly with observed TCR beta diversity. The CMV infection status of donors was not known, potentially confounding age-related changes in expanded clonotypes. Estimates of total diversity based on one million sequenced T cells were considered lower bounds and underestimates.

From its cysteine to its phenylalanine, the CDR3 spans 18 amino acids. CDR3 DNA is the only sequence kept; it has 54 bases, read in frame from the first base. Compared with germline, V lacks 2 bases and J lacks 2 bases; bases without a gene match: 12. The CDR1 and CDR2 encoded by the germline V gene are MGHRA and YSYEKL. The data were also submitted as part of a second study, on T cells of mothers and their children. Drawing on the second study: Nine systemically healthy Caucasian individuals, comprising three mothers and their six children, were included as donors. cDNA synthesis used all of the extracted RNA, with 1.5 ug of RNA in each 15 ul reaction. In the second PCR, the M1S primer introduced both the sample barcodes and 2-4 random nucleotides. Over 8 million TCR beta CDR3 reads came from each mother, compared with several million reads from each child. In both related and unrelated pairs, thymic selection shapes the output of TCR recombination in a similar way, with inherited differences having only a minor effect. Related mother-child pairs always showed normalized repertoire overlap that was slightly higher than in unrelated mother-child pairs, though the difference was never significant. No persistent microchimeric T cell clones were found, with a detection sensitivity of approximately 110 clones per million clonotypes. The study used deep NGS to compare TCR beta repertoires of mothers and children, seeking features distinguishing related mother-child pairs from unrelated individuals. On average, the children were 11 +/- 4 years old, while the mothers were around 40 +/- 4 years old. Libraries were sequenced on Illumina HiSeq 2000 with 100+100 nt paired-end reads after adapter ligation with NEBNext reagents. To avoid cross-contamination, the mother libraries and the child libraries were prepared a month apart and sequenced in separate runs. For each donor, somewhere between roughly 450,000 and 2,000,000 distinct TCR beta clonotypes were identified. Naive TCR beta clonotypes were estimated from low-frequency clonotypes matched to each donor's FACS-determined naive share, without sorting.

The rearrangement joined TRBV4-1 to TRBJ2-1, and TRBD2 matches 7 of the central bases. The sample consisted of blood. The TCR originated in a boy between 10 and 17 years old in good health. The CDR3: CASSQSPTLADPYNEQFF. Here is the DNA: TGCGCCAGCAGCCAAAGCCCTACCCTAGCGGACCCCTACAATGAGCAGTTCTTC.